This entry is about one T cell receptor (beta chain). The data were obtained in a study of response to subunit inactivated influenza vaccine. Each CDR3 protein is one row after TCRdb ran MiXCR on the RT-PCR reads. The sample has some 600,000 distinct CDR3 sequences; 14% are singletons. This CDR3 is 12 amino acids long. The ends were cut back, 0 bases at V and 8 bases at J, with 8 bases in the middle. Germline CDR1 is SGDLS and CDR2 is YYNGEE. This TCR came from a man between 50 and 59 years old who received an inactivated influenza vaccine. V usage is TRBV9 and J usage is TRBJ1-2; tentative D call: TRBD1 (5 bases). Sequencing used PBMCs from blood, obtained less than 15 days before vaccination. The CDR3 DNA reads as TGTGCCAGCAGCGTAGCGGGGGGGGGCTACACCTTC. It is translated as CASSVAGGGYTF. The variable domain in full, with the rest retrieved from reference TRBV9 and TRBJ1-2, is DSGVTQTPKHLITATGQRVTLRCSPRSGDLSVYWYQQSLDQGLQFLIQYYNGEERAKGNILERFSAQQFPDLHSELNLSSLELGDSALYFCASSVAGGGYTFGSGTRLTVV.